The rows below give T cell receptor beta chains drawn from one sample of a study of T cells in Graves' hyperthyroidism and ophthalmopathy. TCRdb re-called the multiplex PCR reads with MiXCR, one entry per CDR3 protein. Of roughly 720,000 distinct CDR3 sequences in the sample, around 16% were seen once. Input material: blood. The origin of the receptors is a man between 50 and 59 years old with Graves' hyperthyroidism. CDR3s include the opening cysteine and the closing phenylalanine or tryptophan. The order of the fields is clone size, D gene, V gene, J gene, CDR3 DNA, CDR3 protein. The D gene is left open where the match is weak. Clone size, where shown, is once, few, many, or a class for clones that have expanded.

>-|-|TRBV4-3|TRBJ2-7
TGCGCCAGCAGCCAAGAGCCGGGGATGGTGGCCTACGAGCAGTACTTC
CASSQEPGMVAYEQYF
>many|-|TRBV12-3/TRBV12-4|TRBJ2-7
TGTGCCAGCAGTCTCCATGACGGCCCCTACGAGCAGTACTTC
CASSLHDGPYEQYF
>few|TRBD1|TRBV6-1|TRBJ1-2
TGTGCCAGCACCGGACAGGGGGCAAGAGGCTACACCTTC
CASTGQGARGYTF
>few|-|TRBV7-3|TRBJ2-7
TGTGCCAGCAGCCGAGGGGGAGCCGCCTACGAGCAGTACTTC
CASSRGGAAYEQYF
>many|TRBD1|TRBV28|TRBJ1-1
TGTGCCAGCAGTTACACAGGGGCGAACACTGAAGCTTTCTTT
CASSYTGANTEAFF
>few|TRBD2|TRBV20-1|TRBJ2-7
TGCAGTGTTTTACTTAGCGGGAGTTCATACGAGCAGTACTTC
CSVLLSGSSYEQYF
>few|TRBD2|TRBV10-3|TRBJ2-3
TGTGCCATCGGCGGGACTAGCAGCCCAGATACGCAGTATTTT
CAIGGTSSPDTQYF
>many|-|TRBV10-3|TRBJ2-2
TGTGCCATCAGGGACAGAGCGTCTTACACCGGGGAGCTGTTTTTT
CAIRDRASYTGELFF
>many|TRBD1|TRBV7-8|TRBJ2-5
TGTGCCAGCAGCGAGTGGGACAGGGAAATTCCGTACTTC
CASSEWDREIPYF
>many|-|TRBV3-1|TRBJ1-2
TGTGCAACAACGCGCGCCGGTGCTAACTATGGCTACACCTTC
CATTRAGANYGYTF
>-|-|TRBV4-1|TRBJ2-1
TGCGCCAGCAGCCGAAACGTGGCGGGGCCACCCACCTACAATGAGCAGTTCTTC
CASSRNVAGPPTYNEQFF
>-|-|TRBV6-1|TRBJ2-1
TGTGCCAGCAGCCCGACACGGCAAAACTACAATGAGCAGTTCTTC
CASSPTRQNYNEQFF
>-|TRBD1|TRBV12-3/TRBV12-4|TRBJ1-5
TGTGCCAGCAGTTTAGGGACAGGGGGGGACAATCAGCCCCAGCATTTT
CASSLGTGGDNQPQHF
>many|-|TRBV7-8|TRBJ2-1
TGTGCCAGCAGCCGCTATTCAAGCTCCTACAATGAGCAGTTCTTC
CASSRYSSSYNEQFF
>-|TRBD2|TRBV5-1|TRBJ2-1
TGCGCCAGCAGCCCGGGGACTAGCGGGTTTTACAATGAGCAGTTCTTC
CASSPGTSGFYNEQFF
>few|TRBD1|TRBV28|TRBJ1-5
TGTGCCAGCAGTTTCCGGACAGGCTTCAATCAGCCCCAGCATTTT
CASSFRTGFNQPQHF
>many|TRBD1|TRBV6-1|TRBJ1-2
TGTGCCAGCAGTTACCGGCAGGGACAGGGCTACACCTTC
CASSYRQGQGYTF
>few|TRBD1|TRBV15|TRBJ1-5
TGTGCCACCAGGTCGGGACAGGCAAATCAGCCCCAGCATTTT
CATRSGQANQPQHF
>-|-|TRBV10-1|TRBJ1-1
TGCGCCAGCAGTGACCAAGACAGAACGGGGAACACTGAAGCTTTCTTT
CASSDQDRTGNTEAFF
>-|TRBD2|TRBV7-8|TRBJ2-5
TGTGCCAGCAGCTCACTAAGACTAGCGGGACTGACCCAGTACTTC
CASSSLRLAGLTQYF
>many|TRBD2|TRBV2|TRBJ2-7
TGTGCCACCCTGAGGACTAGCGACTACGAGCAGTACTTC
CATLRTSDYEQYF
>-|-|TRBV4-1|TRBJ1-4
TGCGCCAGCAGCCAATCGGGCCCAGAAAAACTGTTTTTT
CASSQSGPEKLFF
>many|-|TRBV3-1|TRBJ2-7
TGTGCCAGCAGCCAAGAGAGTGTTACCTCCTACGAGCAGTACTTC
CASSQESVTSYEQYF
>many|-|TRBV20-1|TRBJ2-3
TGCAGTGCTAGTTTTGATAGCGAATCAGATACGCAGTATTTT
CSASFDSESDTQYF
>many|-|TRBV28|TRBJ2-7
TGTGCCAGCAGTTCCCCGGGGACCCCTTACGAGCAGTACTTC
CASSSPGTPYEQYF
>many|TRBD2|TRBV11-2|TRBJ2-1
TGTGCCAGCAGCTCATCGACTAGCGGGAGGCTTGAGCAGTTCTTC
CASSSSTSGRLEQFF
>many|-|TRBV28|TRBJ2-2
TGTGCCAGCAGTCCCCGGATGTCCTCCCCTGCGCACACCGGGGAGCTGTTTTTT
CASSPRMSSPAHTGELFF
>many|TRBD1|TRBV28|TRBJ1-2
TGTGCCAGCAGTTCCCCGACAGGGACGAGAGGCTACACCTTC
CASSSPTGTRGYTF
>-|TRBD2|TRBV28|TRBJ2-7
TGTGCCAGCAGGTCCGGGGAGGGGAGCTCCTACGAGCAGTACTTC
CASRSGEGSSYEQYF
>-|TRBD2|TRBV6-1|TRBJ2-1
TGTGCCAGCAGTTCTTGGACTAGCGGCTACAATGAGCAGTTCTTC
CASSSWTSGYNEQFF
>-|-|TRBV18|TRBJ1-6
TGTGCCAGCTCACCACCCCGGACGGCGCCAGGATGGTTCCTCCACTTT
CASSPPRTAPGWFLHF
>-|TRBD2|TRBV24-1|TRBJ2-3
TGTGCCACCAGTGATCCCCGAGCGGGAGGAGACACAGATACGCAGTATTTT
CATSDPRAGGDTDTQYF
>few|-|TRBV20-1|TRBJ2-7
TGCAGTGCTAGAAAAGGGGGGTACTACGAGCAGTACTTC
CSARKGGYYEQYF
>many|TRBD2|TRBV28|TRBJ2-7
TGTGCCAGCAGAAGGACTAGCGATATGAGGTACGAGCAGTACTTC
CASRRTSDMRYEQYF
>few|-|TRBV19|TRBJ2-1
TGTGCCAGTAGTGCCTCTTCAGGGAACAATGAGCAGTTCTTC
CASSASSGNNEQFF
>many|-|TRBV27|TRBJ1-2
TGTGCCAGCAGTTTGAGCAGACACTATGGCTACACCTTC
CASSLSRHYGYTF